Below are 28 T cell receptor beta chains sequenced from a single sample in a study of cytomegalovirus exposure and HLA in healthy donors. PCR involved 60 Vbeta and 13 Jbeta primers. Profiled with immunoSEQ multiplex PCR; TCRdb holds only in-frame clones, not every one. The sample includes about 170,000 clones, around 82% of them seen just once. The sequencing input was PBMCs. The source is a boy aged 2 to 10 in good health and CMV-seronegative.

As regards this clone: The sample contains more than one DNA sequence encoding this CDR3. The chain uses TRBV19 and TRBJ1-2; 9 bases map to TRBD1. This CDR3 has 13 residues. Germline V gene data show CDR1 as LNHDA and CDR2 as SQIVND (reference sequence). J lost 4 bases, V lost 5 bases, and 2 bases had no gene match. CDR3: CASSPGQGYGYTF. The CDR3 DNA reads TGTGCCAGTAGTCCGGGACAGGGCTATGGCTACACCTTC.

The genes are TRBV5-6 and TRBJ2-3, with 8 bases fitting TRBD1. Germline V gene lookup returns CDR1 SGHDT and CDR2 YYEEEE. This CDR3 is 14 amino acids long. Trimming removed 2 bases from V and 2 bases from J; junction bases left unmatched: 1. The CDR3 nucleotides read TGTGCCAGCAGCTTCAGGGGGCCCACAGATACGCAGTATTTT. It yields the protein CASSFRGPTDTQYF.

The rearrangement uses TRBV9 and TRBJ1-1, with TRBD1 as a possible D gene (5 bases). CDR3 length: 15 residues. Trimming removed 0 bases from V and 3 bases from J, with 12 bases in between. CDR1 and CDR2 from the germline V gene are SGDLS and YYNGEE. The DNA for the CDR3 is TGTGCCAGCAGCGTAGGCCCGGGGGGGGACACTGAAGCTTTCTTT. Amino acids: CASSVGPGGDTEAFF.

This chain connects TRBV5-1 to TRBJ1-2, with 9 bases that match TRBD1. With 4 bases clipped from V and 3 bases from J, the junction kept 7 bases outside the gene matches. Germline values: CDR1 SGHRS, CDR2 YFSETQ. The length of the CDR3 is 15 residues. The CDR3 coding sequence is TGCGCCAGCAGCCCCGGGACAGGGTTGGACTATGGCTACACCTTC. Translating gives CASSPGTGLDYGYTF.

The chain uses TRBV19 and TRBJ1-2; TRBD1 matches at 9 bases. The CDR3 contains 16 residues. Germline CDR1 reads LNHDA; CDR2 reads SQIVND (reference sequence). V trimming: 8 bases; J trimming: 0 bases; junction bases outside the gene matches: 10. CDR3 in amino acids: CASEDRGPSTNYGYTF. The CDR3 DNA reads TGTGCCAGTGAGGACAGGGGTCCCTCTACTAACTATGGCTACACCTTC.

The chain links TRBV28 to TRBJ1-2; 12 nucleotides line up with TRBD1. In germline, CDR1 is MDHEN, CDR2 SYDVKM. The CDR3 extends over 14 amino acids. V gave up 8 bases and J gave up 5 bases; unmatched junction bases: 6. The CDR3 coding sequence is TGTGCCAGCGGGACAGGGGGCGGGGTTTATGGCTACACCTTC. It yields the protein CASGTGGGVYGYTF.

V and J are TRBV4-1 and TRBJ2-1, with 13 bases matching TRBD2. Trimming took 0 bases from V and 5 from J; bases not matched to a gene: 10. Looked up from germline, CDR1 is MGHRA and CDR2 is YSYEKL. This CDR3 spans 19 amino acids. The chain's CDR3 is CASSQDPKGLAGPHNEQFF. The CDR3 DNA reads TGCGCCAGCAGCCAAGATCCCAAGGGACTAGCGGGGCCCCACAATGAGCAGTTCTTC.

The chain employs TRBV4-2 and TRBJ2-1; 9 positions match TRBD2. This CDR3 contains 17 residues. With V trimmed by 0 bases and J by 4 bases, 7 bases remained unmatched. Germline CDR1 and CDR2: LGHNA and YNFKEQ. The CDR3 reads CASSQESAGGPYNEQFF. CDR3 coding DNA: TGTGCCAGCAGCCAAGAGTCCGCGGGAGGGCCATACAATGAGCAGTTCTTC.

A single count supports this clone. The chain joins TRBV29-1 to TRBJ2-3, with TRBD1 identical over 12 bases. The V gene end was trimmed by 1 base and the J gene end by 4 bases; junction bases not matched to a gene: 6. CDR1 is SQVTM and CDR2 is ANQGSEA in the germline V gene. The length of the CDR3 is 16 residues. The CDR3 coding sequence is TGCAGCGTTGAAGGCCCGGGACAGGGGGCCCCAGATACGCAGTATTTT. This codes for CSVEGPGQGAPDTQYF.

This sequence joins TRBV18 and TRBJ1-2, with 7 bases identical to TRBD1. V lost 2 bases, J lost 2 bases, and 2 bases stayed unmatched. This CDR3 is built from 14 residues. Germline V gene data show CDR1 as KGHSH and CDR2 as LQKENI. CDR3 coding DNA: TGTGCCAGCTCACCAGGGGGACAGAACTATGGCTACACCTTC. It encodes CASSPGGQNYGYTF.

This clone was picked up one time. The chain combines TRBV2 with TRBJ2-7, with 13 bases that match TRBD2. CDR3 length: 15 amino acids. V was pared by 2 bases and J by 6 bases, with 4 bases of the junction left unmatched. Germline V gene lookup returns CDR1 SNHLY and CDR2 FYNNEI. CDR3 residues: CASSETGLAGAEQYF. The CDR3 DNA is TGTGCCAGCAGTGAAACTGGACTAGCGGGAGCCGAGCAGTACTTC. Full variable domain (missing parts from reference TRBV2 and TRBJ2-7): EPEVTQTPSHQVTQMGQEVILRCVPISNHLYFYWYRQILGQKVEFLVSFYNNEISEKSEIFDDQFSVERPDGSNFTLKIRSTKLEDSAMYFCASSETGLAGAEQYFGPGTRLTVT.

The V and J genes are TRBV4-2 and TRBJ1-1; no clear D. Germline CDR1 LGHNA, CDR2 YNFKEQ. CDR3 length: 15 residues. V lost 0 bases, J lost 1 base, and 9 bases lay in between. Here the CDR3 reads CASSQEATGNTEAFF. In nucleotides, the CDR3 is TGTGCCAGCAGCCAAGAAGCGACGGGGAACACTGAAGCTTTCTTT.

The J gene is TRBJ2-7, the V gene TRBV6-5; 9 nucleotides align to TRBD1. The CDR3 covers 15 residues. Germline trimming cut 6 bases from V and 3 bases from J; bases unmatched to any gene: 9. Germline loops: CDR1 MNHEY, CDR2 SVGAGI. The CDR3: CASRVTGTGNYEQYF. The CDR3 DNA reads TGTGCCAGCAGAGTAACCGGGACAGGGAACTACGAGCAGTACTTC.

With respect to this clone: Distinct nucleotide sequences in the sample also encode this CDR3. Here the CDR3 DNA reads TGTGCCAGCAGCCCTCAAGAGACCCAGTACTTC. This codes for CASSPQETQYF. V usage is TRBV11-2 and J usage is TRBJ2-5; D gene ambiguous. Trimming took 5 bases from V and 2 from J, leaving 3 bases between them. Germline lookup yields CDR1 SGHAT and CDR2 FQNNGV. CDR3 length equals 11 residues.

This clone showed up just once. The CDR3: CASSPGQGIAFF. The CDR3 DNA reads TGTGCCAGCAGTCCGGGACAGGGGATTGCTTTCTTT. The gene calls are TRBV6-1 and TRBJ1-1; 10 nucleotides agree with TRBD1. Germline assignment: CDR1 MNHNS and CDR2 SASEGT. This CDR3 is 12 amino acids long. Trimming at V came to 5 bases and at J to 11 bases, leaving 5 bases not matched to a gene.

The chain has TRBV5-1 and TRBJ2-7; 10 positions match TRBD1. The trim removed 2 bases at V and 3 bases at J, leaving 5 bases unmatched. The CDR3 contains 15 residues. Germline V gives CDR1 SGHRS, CDR2 YFSETQ. DNA for the CDR3: TGCGCCAGCAGCTTAGACAGGGGGCACCTCTACGAGCAGTACTTC. Its translation: CASSLDRGHLYEQYF.

Concerning this clone: The same CDR3 can be traced to other DNA sequences in this sample. J is TRBJ2-5 and V is TRBV19, with D tentatively TRBD2 (5 bases). Trimming removed 6 bases from V and 1 base from J, with 12 bases in between. CDR1 and CDR2 (germline): LNHDA, SQIVND (reference sequence). The CDR3 consists of 14 residues. CDR3 DNA sequence: TGTGCCAGTAGCCCAGGAGGAGGCCAAGAGACCCAGTACTTC. This sequence encodes CASSPGGGQETQYF.

V gene TRBV6-1 combines with J gene TRBJ1-2; 7 nucleotides agree with TRBD1. V shed 9 bases and J 0 bases; nucleotides not matched to a gene: 7. Germline lookup yields CDR1 MNHNS and CDR2 SASEGT. The CDR3 extends over 14 amino acids. The CDR3 DNA is TGTGCCAGTACTAGGACAGGATCTAACTATGGCTACACCTTC. Translating it yields CASTRTGSNYGYTF.

V gene TRBV18 combines with J gene TRBJ2-5; D remains ambiguous. Germline lookup yields CDR1 KGHSH and CDR2 LQKENI. The CDR3 runs 12 residues. V dropped 0 bases and J dropped 4 bases, with 3 bases sitting between them. In nucleotides, the CDR3 is TGTGCCAGCTCACCACCGCGAGAGACCCAGTACTTC. Protein product: CASSPPRETQYF.

The J gene is TRBJ1-2, the V gene TRBV13, with 7 bases identical to TRBD1. CDR3 length: 12 amino acids. Germline CDR1 is PRHDT and CDR2 is FYEKMQ (reference sequence). Trimming cost V 6 bases and J 8 bases; bases outside gene matches: 6. CDR3: CASSDRVRGYTF. The CDR3 bases are TGTGCCAGCAGTGACAGGGTAAGAGGCTACACCTTC.

The V gene is TRBV27, the J gene TRBJ2-7; TRBD2 agrees at 7 bases. Trimming removed 7 bases from V and 2 bases from J; junction bases left unmatched: 8. This CDR3 comprises 14 residues. CDR1 MNHEY and CDR2 SMNVEV come from the germline V gene (reference sequence). CDR3 protein: CASKNSGSTYEQYF. In nucleotides, the CDR3 is TGTGCCAGCAAAAATAGCGGGTCAACCTACGAGCAGTACTTC.

The chain uses TRBV29-1 and TRBJ2-2; TRBD2 aligns across 14 bases. Germline values: CDR1 SQVTM, CDR2 ANQGSEA. The CDR3 consists of 14 residues. V lost 7 bases, J lost 4 bases, and 2 bases stayed unmatched. CDR3 sequence: CSAGLAGATGELFF. The CDR3 DNA is TGCAGCGCGGGACTAGCGGGAGCCACCGGGGAGCTGTTTTTT.

In this sample, this clone turned up once. This chain uses TRBV30 with TRBJ1-1; a possible D gene is TRBD1 (5 bases). V lost 2 bases to trimming and J lost 10 bases, with 14 bases between them. Germline V CDR1 and CDR2: GTSNPN, SVGIG (reference sequence). This CDR3 region has 12 residues. CDR3 region: CAWSPRGGLAFF. As DNA, the CDR3 is TGTGCCTGGAGTCCCCGGGGGGGGTTAGCTTTCTTT.

V usage is TRBV4-1 and J usage is TRBJ2-7, with 12 bases lining up with TRBD2. The germline V gene encodes CDR1 MGHRA and CDR2 YSYEKL. This CDR3 is 15 amino acids long. The V and J ends lost 1 base and 7 bases, in that order; junction bases with no gene match: 5. CDR3 loop: CASSQGLAGAGEQYF. DNA of the CDR3: TGCGCCAGCAGCCAAGGACTAGCGGGAGCGGGGGAGCAGTACTTC.

The chain is built from TRBV28 and TRBJ1-1, with 7 nucleotides matching TRBD1. Trimming cost V 6 bases and J 7 bases; bases outside gene matches: 5. CDR1 is MDHEN and CDR2 is SYDVKM in the germline V gene. There are 12 residues in the CDR3. CDR3 protein: CASSMTGLEAFF. For the CDR3, the DNA is TGTGCCAGCAGCATGACAGGGCTTGAAGCTTTCTTT. The whole variable domain, remainder taken from reference TRBV28 and TRBJ1-1, is DVKVTQSSRYLVKRTGEKVFLECVQDMDHENMFWYRQDPGLGLRLIYFSYDVKMKEKGDIPEGYSVSREKKERFSLILESASTNQTSMYLCASSMTGLEAFFGQGTRLTVV.

The chain joins TRBV5-1 to TRBJ1-5; a possible D gene is TRBD1 (6 bases). V lost 4 bases and J lost 1, with 12 bases in between. The CDR3 length is 15 residues. Per the germline V gene, CDR1 is SGHRS and CDR2 is YFSETQ. This CDR3 reads CASSSGDTSNQPQHF. CDR3 in DNA: TGCGCCAGCAGCAGTGGGGACACCAGCAATCAGCCCCAGCATTTT.

As regards this clone: At one boundary the junction diverges from the germline segment, which might be a read error. The chain recombines TRBV7-9 with TRBJ2-7; 8 bases line up with TRBD2. The CDR3 runs to 16 residues. Germline CDR1 SEHNR, CDR2 FQNEAQ (reference sequence). Here the CDR3 DNA reads TGTTCCAGCAGCTTATCAATGGGACTAGACTCCTACGAGCAGTACTTC. Translating it yields CSSSLSMGLDSYEQYF.

The V and J genes are TRBV28 and TRBJ2-3; D call uncertain. The V gene lost 5 bases and the J gene lost 5 bases, with 11 bases spanning the gap. This CDR3 region has 13 residues. Germline CDR1 is MDHEN and CDR2 is SYDVKM. DNA for the CDR3: TGTGCCAGCAGTATGAGATTAGTAGATACGCAGTATTTT. This encodes CASSMRLVDTQYF.